This T cell receptor beta chain is drawn from a study of Graves' ophthalmopathy and Graves' hyperthyroidism. For repertoire sequencing, the TCR beta CDR3 regions were amplified from RNA transcripts. First-round RT-PCR with HTBI primers preceded a second-round multiplex PCR. TCRdb redid the calling of the multiplex PCR reads with MiXCR, one entry per CDR3 protein. Among 900,000 to 1,200,000 distinct CDR3 sequences listed, about two fifths were seen once. With respect to this clonotype: The junction differs from germline at one of its ends, possibly a read error.

CDR1 and CDR2 from the germline V gene are WSHSY and SAAADI. The CDR3 has 15 residues. This chain links TRBV10-2 with TRBJ2-7, with 9 bases matching TRBD1. The sequence derives from an adult man with Graves' hyperthyroidism. Source material: peripheral blood or thyroid tissue (not recorded which). The CDR3 DNA sequence: TGTGCCAGCAGCGCCGGGACAGGGAATACCTACGAGCAGTACTTC. Its translation: CASSAGTGNTYEQYF.